The entry below gives a single TCR beta chain sequence along with its context. TCRdb keeps only in-frame clones here, not all; method: immunoSEQ multiplex PCR. The sample shows 45,000 to 60,000 clones, roughly 89% of them seen only once. The data originate from a study of OX40 agonist ivuxolimab in advanced cancers. Germline lookup yields CDR1 SGHNT and CDR2 YYREEE (reference sequence). V was trimmed by 4 bases and J by 2 bases, leaving 13 bases between them. The CDR3 is 15 amino acids. The chain carries TRBV5-4 and TRBJ2-4, with a possible D match to TRBD2 (7 bases). The sequencing here drew on CD4+ or CD8+ T cells sorted from blood, taken in a trial of the OX40 agonist ivuxolimab. The TCR originated in an adult with an advanced solid tumor such as melanoma, head and neck, liver or kidney cancer. In DNA form, the CDR3 reads TGTGCCAGCAGCACGTCCGGGGGGCCCAAAAACATTCAGTACTTC. The encoded protein is CASSTSGGPKNIQYF.